The 22 T cell receptor beta chains below all came from one sample that was sequenced in a study of T cell repertoires in cytomegalovirus infection. One entry per CDR3 protein, called by TCRdb with MiXCR from the reads. Of 570,000 or so distinct CDR3 sequences listed, approximately 40% are singletons. No antigen has been identified for these receptors. Sequencing used cultured PBMCs, obtained from culture after CMV antigen stimulation. The receptors come from a human donor in good health (CMV status not recorded). Some clones in this sample may be carry-over from other donors' samples.

About this clonotype: The junction and the germline gene differ at one end; a read error may be behind it. The chain links TRBV5-3 to TRBJ2-3; 10 bases line up with TRBD1. TRBV5-3 is an ORF for which the function is uncertain. This CDR3 is 17 amino acids long. CDR3 nucleotides: TGTGCCAGCAGCTCGGCTCATCGGCGACAGGGGGCTGAAACGCAGTATTTT. This gives the protein CASSSAHRRQGAETQYF.

The chain joins TRBV11-2 to TRBJ2-6; the D is unclear. The CDR3 covers 14 residues. The germline V and J ends were trimmed by 6 bases and 2 bases, with 8 bases remaining between them. Germline V gives CDR1 SGHAT, CDR2 FQNNGV. The DNA of the CDR3 is TGTGCCAGCAGGGGGTCCACTGGGGCCAACGTCCTGACTTTC. This translates into CASRGSTGANVLTF.

A few counts support this clonotype. The DNA for the CDR3 is TGTGCCAGCAGTTACGAATTAATTAGAGCCCTCCGGAATGAGCAGTTCTTC. Protein: CASSYELIRALRNEQFF. This rearrangement joins TRBV6-5 to TRBJ2-1; D is uncertain. Germline lookup yields CDR1 MNHEY and CDR2 SVGAGI. The V end was cut by 2 bases, the J end by 7 bases, with 21 bases between. The CDR3 has 17 amino acids.

V gene TRBV20-1 combines with J gene TRBJ1-1; D gene uncertain. V was trimmed by 2 bases and J by 8 bases, leaving 9 bases between them. The V gene's germline CDR1 is DFQATT and CDR2 SNEGSKA (reference sequence). The CDR3 runs to 11 residues. CDR3 DNA: TGCAGTGCTAGAAGGACGGGGGAAGCTTTCTTT. It translates to CSARRTGEAFF.

This clonotype has a count of ten or more. The V and J genes are TRBV20-1 and TRBJ2-1, with D tentatively TRBD2 (5 bases). Germline V lookup: CDR1 DFQATT, CDR2 SNEGSKA (reference sequence). This CDR3 has 12 residues. Trimming left V 5 bases short and J 4 bases short, with 9 bases between. The CDR3 DNA follows: TGCAGTGCTCTGGACTTTTACAATGAGCAGTTCTTC. Translating it yields CSALDFYNEQFF.

V gene TRBV7-9 combines with J gene TRBJ1-2; D not certain. The CDR3 is 14 residues long. The V end was cut by 4 bases, the J end by 2 bases, with 11 bases between. CDR1 and CDR2 (germline): SEHNR, FQNEAQ (reference sequence). CDR3 nucleotides: TGTGCCAGCAGCTCCGGGATCCTGAACTATGGCTACACCTTC. Its translation: CASSSGILNYGYTF.

This clonotype was seen ten or more times. The genes are TRBV7-2 and TRBJ2-7; D assignment may be TRBD1 or TRBD2 (5 bases each). The length of the CDR3 is 15 residues. V lost 2 bases to trimming and J lost 4 bases, with 15 bases between them. Germline loops: CDR1 SGHTA, CDR2 FQGNSA. The CDR3 region is CASSLRWGPLYEQYF. CDR3 bases: TGTGCCAGCAGCTTAAGGTGGGGACCCTTGTACGAGCAGTACTTC.

The chain recombines TRBV5-6 with TRBJ2-7; the D gene could be TRBD1 or TRBD2 (6 bases each). Germline values: CDR1 SGHDT, CDR2 YYEEEE. The CDR3 covers 15 residues. V dropped 4 bases and J dropped 5 bases, with 19 bases sitting between them. CDR3: CASSLVDGGRNEQYF. The CDR3 DNA is TGTGCCAGCAGCCTCGTGGATGGGGGGCGGAACGAGCAGTACTTC.

This chain uses TRBV7-2 with TRBJ1-2; a possible D gene is TRBD1 (5 bases). V was shortened by 6 bases and J by 7 bases, with 15 bases between the two germline ends. The CDR3 loop spans 13 amino acids. Germline-derived CDR1 and CDR2 are SGHTA and FQGNSA. The CDR3 protein is CASRRAGGGGYTF. CDR3 nucleotide sequence: TGTGCCAGCAGGAGAGCGGGGGGAGGTGGCTACACCTTC.

J is TRBJ1-1 and V is TRBV20-1; 9 nucleotides line up with TRBD1. The CDR3 length is 14 residues. Germline V gene lookup returns CDR1 DFQATT and CDR2 SNEGSKA (reference sequence). The ends lost 5 bases at V and 4 bases at J; junction bases unmatched: 8. The CDR3 bases are TGCAGTGCTCGAAGACAGGGGGGGAGCACTGAAGCTTTCTTT. It encodes CSARRQGGSTEAFF.

This clonotype was observed a few times. The V and J genes are TRBV6-5 and TRBJ1-4; D gene uncertain. The CDR3 contains 17 residues. V was shortened by 5 bases and J by 0 bases, with 16 bases between the two germline ends. Looked up from germline, CDR1 is MNHEY and CDR2 is SVGAGI. In DNA form, the CDR3 reads TGTGCCAGCAGTCGGATGAAAGGACCCGCAACTAATGAAAAACTGTTTTTT. Protein: CASSRMKGPATNEKLFF.

The chain has TRBV6-6 and TRBJ1-5; no clear D gene. The CDR3 is 12 residues long. With 5 bases removed from V and 7 bases from J, the gap between germline ends came to 9 bases. Germline values: CDR1 MNHNY, CDR2 SVGAGI (reference sequence). As DNA, the CDR3 is TGTGCCAGCAGTGATGCCGTCCAGCCCCAGCATTTT. The encoded protein is CASSDAVQPQHF.

This clonotype showed up many times. The chain links TRBV7-6 to TRBJ2-7; D perhaps matches TRBD2 (5 bases). V shed 3 bases and J shed 4 bases, with 10 bases lying between them. Per the germline V gene, CDR1 is SGHVS and CDR2 is FNYEAQ. This CDR3 comprises 13 residues. The CDR3 spells CASSFTTGYEQYF. The CDR3 region has the DNA TGTGCCAGCAGCTTCACAACGGGATACGAGCAGTACTTC. The full variable domain, completed using reference TRBV7-6 and TRBJ2-7, is GAGVSQSPRYKVTKRGQDVALRCDPISGHVSLYWYRQALGQGPEFLTYFNYEAQQDKSGLPNDRFSAERPEGSISTLTIQRTEQRDSAMYRCASSFTTGYEQYFGPGTRLTVT.

This clonotype turned up a few times. CDR3 DNA: TGCGCCAGCAGCCCGAACGGTATCGCTCGCAAACTGTTTTTT. Encoded protein: CASSPNGIARKLFF. The rearrangement links TRBV4-3 to TRBJ1-4; D is ambiguous. This CDR3 has 14 amino acids. The V end was cut by 4 bases, the J end by 11 bases, with 17 bases between. Germline CDR1 reads LGHNA; CDR2 reads YSLEER.

The chain carries TRBV7-2 and TRBJ2-2; TRBD1 is a possible D gene (5 bases). V dropped 5 bases and J dropped 5 bases, with 15 bases sitting between them. Germline V CDR1 and CDR2: SGHTA, FQGNSA. This CDR3 comprises 15 residues. The DNA for the CDR3 is TGTGCCAGCAGCGATAAGGGGCGTAGGACCGGGGAGCTGTTTTTT. This sequence encodes CASSDKGRRTGELFF.

This clonotype showed up just a few times. J is TRBJ2-1 and V is TRBV6-2 or TRBV6-3; 11 nucleotides agree with TRBD1. CDR1 and CDR2 (germline): MNHEY, SVGEGT. The CDR3 sequence is 15 residues long. V lost 5 bases to trimming and J lost 5 bases; unmatched junction nucleotides: 5. As DNA, the CDR3 is TGTGCCAGCAGTACCGGACAGGGGGCAAACAATGAGCAGTTCTTC. Translating gives CASSTGQGANNEQFF.

The chain recombines TRBV19 with TRBJ2-1; 9 nucleotides align to TRBD1. The germline V gene has CDR1 LNHDA and CDR2 SQIVND (reference sequence). This CDR3 spans 13 amino acids. V trimming: 6 bases; J trimming: 6 bases; junction bases outside the gene matches: 3. CDR3 amino acids: CASRTGGSNEQFF. CDR3 DNA: TGTGCCAGTAGGACAGGGGGGTCCAATGAGCAGTTCTTC.

This sequence joins TRBV7-2 and TRBJ1-1; D is perhaps TRBD1 (5 bases). Germline-derived CDR1 and CDR2 are SGHTA and FQGNSA. V was trimmed by 1 base and J by 4 bases, leaving 16 bases between them. The CDR3 contains 16 residues. CDR3 coding DNA: TGTGCCAGCAGCTTAGGGTGGGGGGTCGTGGCCACTGAAGCTTTCTTT. This codes for CASSLGWGVVATEAFF.

The rearrangement joins TRBV12-3 or TRBV12-4 to TRBJ2-2; weak D call: TRBD2 (6 bases). Trimming stripped 8 bases from V and 4 bases from J, with 14 bases between. The CDR3 covers 14 residues. This chain's CDR3 is CASPPGGGTGELFF. The CDR3 DNA reads as TGTGCCAGCCCCCCTGGGGGAGGCACCGGGGAGCTGTTTTTT.

The chain combines TRBV6-1 with TRBJ1-2; tentative D call: TRBD1 (5 bases). This CDR3 is 14 amino acids long. V lost 6 bases and J 3 bases, leaving 14 bases between the germline ends. Germline V CDR1 and CDR2: MNHNS, SASEGT. For the CDR3, the DNA is TGTGCCAGCAGCCAAGGGGCAGTGCACTATGGCTACACCTTC. Its protein is CASSQGAVHYGYTF.

This clonotype was counted many times. The rearrangement links TRBV7-8 to TRBJ2-2, with 9 bases lining up with TRBD2. V lost 5 bases to trimming and J lost 4 bases; unmatched junction nucleotides: 5. The CDR3 extends over 15 amino acids. The germline gives CDR1 SGHVS, CDR2 FQNEAQ. Here the CDR3 DNA reads TGTGCCAGCAGCCATGGACTAGCGACCACCGGGGAGCTGTTTTTT. Protein sequence: CASSHGLATTGELFF.

The chain uses TRBV2 and TRBJ2-1; D might be TRBD1 (6 bases). Germline V gene sequence: CDR1 SNHLY, CDR2 FYNNEI. V lost 6 bases, J lost 1 base, and 16 bases lay in between. The CDR3 runs to 16 residues. The DNA of the CDR3 is TGTGCCAGCAGGCCGGTGGTCGGACAGTCCTACAATGAGCAGTTCTTC. Its protein is CASRPVVGQSYNEQFF.